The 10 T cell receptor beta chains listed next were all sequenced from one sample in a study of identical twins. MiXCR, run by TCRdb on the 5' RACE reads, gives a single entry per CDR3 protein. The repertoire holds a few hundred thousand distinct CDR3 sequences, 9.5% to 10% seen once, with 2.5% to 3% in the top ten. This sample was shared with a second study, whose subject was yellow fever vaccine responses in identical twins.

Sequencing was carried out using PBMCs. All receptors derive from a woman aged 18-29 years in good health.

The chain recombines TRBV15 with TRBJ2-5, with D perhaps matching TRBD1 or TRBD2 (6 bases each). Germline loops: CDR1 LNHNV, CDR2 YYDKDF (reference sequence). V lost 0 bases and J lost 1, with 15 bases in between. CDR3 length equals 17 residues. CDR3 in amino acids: CATSRELFGGRQETQYF. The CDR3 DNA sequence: TGTGCCACCAGCAGAGAGCTGTTTGGGGGGCGCCAAGAGACCCAGTACTTC. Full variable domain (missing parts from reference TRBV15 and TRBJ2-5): DAMVIQNPRYQVTQFGKPVTLSCSQTLNHNVMYWYQQKSSQAPKLLFHYYDKDFNNEADTPDNFQSRRPNTSFCFLDIRSPGLGDTAMYLCATSRELFGGRQETQYFGPGTRLLVL.

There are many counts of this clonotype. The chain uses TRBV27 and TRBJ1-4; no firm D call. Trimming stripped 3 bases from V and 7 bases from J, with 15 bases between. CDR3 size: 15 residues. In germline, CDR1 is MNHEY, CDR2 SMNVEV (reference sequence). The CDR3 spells CASSFLDTPSEKLFF. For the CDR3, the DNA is TGTGCCAGCAGTTTTTTAGATACCCCTAGTGAAAAACTGTTTTTT.

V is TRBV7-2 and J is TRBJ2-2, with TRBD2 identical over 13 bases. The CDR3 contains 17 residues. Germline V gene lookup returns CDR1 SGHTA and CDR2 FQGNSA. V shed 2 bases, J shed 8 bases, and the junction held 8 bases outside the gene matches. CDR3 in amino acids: CASSLWPGGLAGGELFF. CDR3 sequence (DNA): TGTGCCAGCAGCTTATGGCCGGGGGGACTAGCGGGAGGGGAGCTGTTTTTT.

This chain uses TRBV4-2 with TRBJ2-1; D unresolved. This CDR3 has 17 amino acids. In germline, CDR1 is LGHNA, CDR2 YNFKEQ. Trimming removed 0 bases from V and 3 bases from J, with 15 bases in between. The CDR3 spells CASSQDIFGEDYNEQFF. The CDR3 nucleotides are TGTGCCAGCAGCCAAGATATATTCGGCGAGGACTACAATGAGCAGTTCTTC.

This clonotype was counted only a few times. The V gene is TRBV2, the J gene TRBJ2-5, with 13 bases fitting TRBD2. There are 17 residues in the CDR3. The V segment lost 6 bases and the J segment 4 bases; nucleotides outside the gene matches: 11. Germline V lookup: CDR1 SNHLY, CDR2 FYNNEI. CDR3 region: CASRDRTSGGTRETQYF. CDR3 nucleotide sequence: TGTGCCAGCAGAGATAGGACTAGCGGGGGAACCAGAGAGACCCAGTACTTC.

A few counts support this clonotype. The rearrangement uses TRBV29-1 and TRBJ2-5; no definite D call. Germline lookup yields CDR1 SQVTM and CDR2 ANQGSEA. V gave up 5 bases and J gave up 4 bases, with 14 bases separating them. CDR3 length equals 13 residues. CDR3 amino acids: CSVSLPTGETQYF. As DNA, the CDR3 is TGCAGCGTTTCCCTCCCCACGGGAGAGACCCAGTACTTC.

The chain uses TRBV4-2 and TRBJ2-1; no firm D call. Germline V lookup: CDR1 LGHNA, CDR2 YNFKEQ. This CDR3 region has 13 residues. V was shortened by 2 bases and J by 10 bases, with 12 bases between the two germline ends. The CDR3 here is CASSQQDTAEQFF. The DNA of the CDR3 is TGTGCCAGCAGCCAACAAGACACCGCCGAGCAGTTCTTC.

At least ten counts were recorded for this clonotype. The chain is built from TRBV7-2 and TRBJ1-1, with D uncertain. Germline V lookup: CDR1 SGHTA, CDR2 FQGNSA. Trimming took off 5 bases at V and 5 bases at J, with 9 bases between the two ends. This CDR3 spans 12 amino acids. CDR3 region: CASSPRGTEAFF. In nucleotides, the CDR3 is TGTGCCAGCAGCCCACGGGGAACTGAAGCTTTCTTT.

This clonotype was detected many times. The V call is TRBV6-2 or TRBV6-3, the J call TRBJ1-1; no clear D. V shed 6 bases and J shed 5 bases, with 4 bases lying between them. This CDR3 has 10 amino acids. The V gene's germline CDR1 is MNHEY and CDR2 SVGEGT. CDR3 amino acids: CASRNTEAFF. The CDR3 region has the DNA TGTGCCAGCAGGAATACTGAAGCTTTCTTT.

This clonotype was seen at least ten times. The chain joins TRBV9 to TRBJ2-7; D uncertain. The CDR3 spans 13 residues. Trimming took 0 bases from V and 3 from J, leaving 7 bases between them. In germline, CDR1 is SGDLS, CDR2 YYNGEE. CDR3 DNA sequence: TGTGCCAGCAGCGTAGCTGAAGGCTACGAGCAGTACTTC. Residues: CASSVAEGYEQYF.